Below, 8 T cell receptor beta chains from the same sample are listed, as sequenced in a study of blood T cell repertoires in COVID-19 (TCRdb year 2020). Library construction relied on the immunoSEQ multiplex PCR assay. The table comes from immuneACCESS by way of TCRdb, which keeps in-frame sequences with V and J called. Part of the clones is missing from these tables; in studies checked, under half for an unresolved V gene and the rest for unknown reasons. Counted in this sample were some 74,000 clones; around 83% of them appeared once. The top ten constitute around two fifths of the sample. The material sequenced was peripheral blood. The receptors stem from a man aged 80 or over with acute or convalescent COVID-19.

CDR3 amino acids: CASSLDSLDNQPQHF. CDR3 sequence (DNA): TGTGCCAGCAGCCTAGACAGTCTTGATAATCAGCCCCAGCATTTT. The chain carries TRBV7-8 and TRBJ1-5, with a tentative D call TRBD1 (5 bases). The CDR3 length is 15 residues. Germline values: CDR1 SGHVS, CDR2 FQNEAQ. Trimming removed 5 bases at V and 4 bases at J, with 15 bases between.

V usage is TRBV11-2 and J usage is TRBJ1-4, with 8 bases that match TRBD1. Trimming removed 2 bases from V and 7 bases from J; junction bases left unmatched: 6. This CDR3 region has 15 residues. Germline V gene sequence: CDR1 SGHAT, CDR2 FQNNGV. The CDR3 sequence is CASSLSTGGGEKLFF. The CDR3 bases are TGTGCCAGCAGCTTATCAACAGGGGGGGGTGAAAAACTGTTTTTT.

The V gene is TRBV7-2, the J gene TRBJ1-6; a weak D match, TRBD1 (5 bases). There are 15 residues in the CDR3. V was pared by 3 bases and J by 8 bases, with 14 bases between. Germline CDR1 and CDR2: SGHTA and FQGNSA. The CDR3 loop reads CASSLGTGDYSPLHF. The CDR3 DNA is TGTGCCAGCAGCTTGGGCACAGGAGACTATTCACCCCTCCACTTT.

The V gene is TRBV7-2, the J gene TRBJ2-1; D perhaps matches TRBD1 (6 bases). The CDR3 is 15 amino acids. V gave up 2 bases and J gave up 2 bases, with 10 bases separating them. Germline values: CDR1 SGHTA, CDR2 FQGNSA. CDR3 DNA: TGTGCCAGCAGCTTATCACAGGGAGCCTACAATGAGCAGTTCTTC. This gives the protein CASSLSQGAYNEQFF.

The J gene is TRBJ2-3, the V gene TRBV5-1, with TRBD1 matching over 9 bases. This CDR3 contains 15 residues. CDR1 is SGHRS, CDR2 YFSETQ, per germline. V lost 4 bases, J lost 3 bases, and 6 bases stayed unmatched. For the CDR3, the DNA is TGCGCCAGCAGCCATGGACAGGGGAGTACAGATACGCAGTATTTT. Encoded protein: CASSHGQGSTDTQYF. The complete variable domain, with remaining parts taken from reference TRBV5-1 and TRBJ2-3, reads KAGVTQTPRYLIKTRGQQVTLSCSPISGHRSVSWYQQTPGQGLQFLFEYFSETQRNKGNFPGRFSGRQFSNSRSEMNVSTLELGDSALYLCASSHGQGSTDTQYFGPGTRLTVL.

This sequence joins TRBV27 and TRBJ1-1, with 8 bases matching TRBD1. Germline values: CDR1 MNHEY, CDR2 SMNVEV (reference sequence). The CDR3 runs 18 residues. The junction had 22 bases not matched to a gene; V was cut back by 3 bases and J by 10 bases. For the CDR3, the DNA is TGTGCCAGCAGTTTCCTATCCGAGATTCGGGACAGGCCCCATTTAGCTTTCTTT. Translating gives CASSFLSEIRDRPHLAFF.

The chain recombines TRBV7-9 with TRBJ1-2, with 8 bases fitting TRBD1. The CDR3 sequence is 14 residues long. Trimming cost V 3 bases and J 7 bases; bases outside gene matches: 7. Germline V gene data show CDR1 as SEHNR and CDR2 as FQNEAQ (reference sequence). The CDR3 DNA reads TGTGCCAGCAGCTTCTCCGGGACAGGCGGTGGCTACACCTTC. Amino acids: CASSFSGTGGGYTF.

V usage is TRBV30 and J usage is TRBJ2-3; TRBD1 aligns across 7 bases. The CDR3 spans 12 residues. Germline CDR1 reads GTSNPN; CDR2 reads SVGIG (reference sequence). CDR3: CATERGLYTQYF. The CDR3 DNA reads TGTGCTACGGAAAGGGGGCTGTATACGCAGTATTTT.